The rows below give T cell receptor beta chains drawn from one sample of a study of blood T cell repertoires in COVID-19. Here immunoSEQ multiplex PCR was the method, and the copy in TCRdb shows in-frame clones only, minus some. The sample contains roughly 280,000 clones, approximately 85% of which appear only once. Sequences were obtained from peripheral blood. All receptors come from an older woman with acute or convalescent COVID-19. Each CDR3 is given with its conserved first and last residue. A D gene is named only where the DNA matches it firmly. Clone size is stated in some rows and not others, as once, few, many or a class when expanded.

d_call: -
clone_size: -
v_call: TRBV3-1/TRBV3-2
j_call: TRBJ1-6
cdr3_aa: CASSQGGGALHF
cdr3_nt: TGTGCCAGCAGCCAAGGCGGCGGAGCCCTCCACTTT

d_call: -
clone_size: -
v_call: TRBV5-1
j_call: TRBJ2-2
cdr3_aa: CASSSLQGSDGELFF
cdr3_nt: TGCGCCAGCAGCTCTCTTCAGGGTAGTGACGGGGAGCTGTTTTTT

d_call: TRBD1
clone_size: -
v_call: TRBV11-1
j_call: TRBJ2-3
cdr3_aa: CASSRGQGADTQYF
cdr3_nt: TGTGCCAGCAGCAGAGGACAGGGGGCAGATACGCAGTATTTT

d_call: TRBD2
clone_size: -
v_call: TRBV9
j_call: TRBJ2-3
cdr3_aa: CASSVHPSGGSTDTQYF
cdr3_nt: TGTGCCAGCAGCGTTCACCCTAGCGGGGGGTCAACAGATACGCAGTATTTT

d_call: -
clone_size: few
v_call: TRBV11-2
j_call: TRBJ1-3
cdr3_aa: CASSLEQGNTIYF
cdr3_nt: TGTGCCAGCAGCTTAGAGCAGGGAAACACCATATATTTT

d_call: -
clone_size: -
v_call: TRBV4-2
j_call: TRBJ1-6
cdr3_aa: CASRPGLWDSPLHF
cdr3_nt: TGTGCCAGCAGGCCAGGGCTCTGGGATTCACCCCTCCACTTT

d_call: TRBD2
clone_size: -
v_call: TRBV11-2
j_call: TRBJ2-3
cdr3_aa: CASSKIAGGLSDTQYF
cdr3_nt: TGTGCCAGCAGCAAGATAGCGGGGGGGCTGTCAGATACGCAGTATTTT

d_call: -
clone_size: -
v_call: TRBV5-1
j_call: TRBJ1-1
cdr3_aa: CASSLWAGSGSEAFF
cdr3_nt: TGCGCCAGCAGCCTTTGGGCCGGATCTGGAAGTGAAGCTTTCTTT

d_call: -
clone_size: -
v_call: TRBV4-2
j_call: TRBJ2-3
cdr3_aa: CASSRDRRGTDTQYF
cdr3_nt: TGTGCCAGCAGCCGGGACCGGAGGGGCACAGATACGCAGTATTTT

d_call: -
clone_size: few
v_call: TRBV5-6
j_call: TRBJ1-2
cdr3_aa: CASTLTAGGGYTF
cdr3_nt: TGTGCCAGCACCCTTACAGCGGGAGGTGGCTACACCTTC

d_call: TRBD1
clone_size: -
v_call: TRBV23-1
j_call: TRBJ1-2
cdr3_aa: CAKSGTGFYGYTF
cdr3_nt: TGCGCCAAGTCCGGGACAGGCTTCTATGGCTACACCTTC

d_call: -
clone_size: -
v_call: TRBV6-5
j_call: TRBJ1-6
cdr3_aa: CASSRQATSPLHF
cdr3_nt: TGTGCCAGCAGCCGACAGGCTACCTCACCCCTCCACTTT

d_call: TRBD1
clone_size: -
v_call: TRBV5-1
j_call: TRBJ1-4
cdr3_aa: CASSSAGTGGLTNEKLFF
cdr3_nt: TGCGCCAGCAGCTCGGCAGGGACAGGGGGCTTAACTAATGAAAAACTGTTTTTT

d_call: TRBD1
clone_size: -
v_call: TRBV27
j_call: TRBJ1-2
cdr3_aa: CASRGQGNYGYTF
cdr3_nt: TGTGCCAGCCGGGGACAGGGAAACTATGGCTACACCTTC

d_call: -
clone_size: once
v_call: TRBV11-2
j_call: TRBJ1-1
cdr3_aa: CASSLRVRMAEAFF
cdr3_nt: TGTGCCAGCAGCTTAAGAGTTCGCATGGCTGAAGCTTTCTTT

d_call: -
clone_size: -
v_call: TRBV5-1
j_call: TRBJ2-6
cdr3_aa: CASSLSEGGANVLTF
cdr3_nt: TGCGCCAGCAGCTTGTCGGAGGGAGGGGCCAACGTCCTGACTTTC

d_call: TRBD1
clone_size: -
v_call: TRBV19
j_call: TRBJ1-2
cdr3_aa: CASSTGTDYGYTF
cdr3_nt: TGTGCCAGTAGTACCGGGACAGACTATGGCTACACCTTC

d_call: -
clone_size: once
v_call: TRBV7-8
j_call: TRBJ2-7
cdr3_aa: CASSPRFEQYF
cdr3_nt: TGTGCCAGCAGCCCCCGGTTCGAGCAGTACTTC

d_call: -
clone_size: -
v_call: TRBV11-3
j_call: TRBJ2-1
cdr3_aa: CASSSRSYNEQFF
cdr3_nt: TGTGCCAGCAGCTCTAGATCCTACAATGAGCAGTTCTTC

d_call: -
clone_size: -
v_call: TRBV12-3/TRBV12-4
j_call: TRBJ2-2
cdr3_aa: CASSQTGTGELFF
cdr3_nt: TGTGCCAGCAGCCAAACTGGTACCGGGGAGCTGTTTTTT

d_call: -
clone_size: -
v_call: TRBV15
j_call: TRBJ1-3
cdr3_aa: CATSRMRGRENTIYF
cdr3_nt: TGTGCCACCAGCAGGATGCGGGGGAGGGAAAACACCATATATTTT

d_call: TRBD2
clone_size: -
v_call: TRBV10-3
j_call: TRBJ2-1
cdr3_aa: CAISAAGGINEQFF
cdr3_nt: TGTGCCATCAGTGCCGCGGGGGGTATTAATGAGCAGTTCTTC

d_call: -
clone_size: -
v_call: TRBV19
j_call: TRBJ1-3
cdr3_aa: CASRTGSGNTIYF
cdr3_nt: TGTGCCAGTAGGACGGGCTCTGGAAACACCATATATTTT

d_call: -
clone_size: -
v_call: TRBV5-4
j_call: TRBJ1-1
cdr3_aa: CASSPRGRGKNTEAFF
cdr3_nt: TGTGCCAGCAGCCCTCGAGGGCGCGGAAAAAACACTGAAGCTTTCTTT

d_call: TRBD1
clone_size: -
v_call: TRBV5-1
j_call: TRBJ1-3
cdr3_aa: CASSRAQGASDTIYF
cdr3_nt: TGCGCCAGCAGCCGAGCCCAGGGGGCTTCGGACACCATATATTTT

d_call: TRBD2
clone_size: -
v_call: TRBV5-5
j_call: TRBJ2-7
cdr3_aa: CASDLGGGLLYEQYF
cdr3_nt: TGTGCCAGCGACCTGGGCGGGGGTCTCCTGTACGAGCAGTACTTC

d_call: -
clone_size: -
v_call: TRBV6-5
j_call: TRBJ1-4
cdr3_aa: CASSDSGTAEKLFF
cdr3_nt: TGTGCCAGCAGTGACTCAGGGACTGCCGAAAAACTGTTTTTT

d_call: -
clone_size: -
v_call: TRBV5-1
j_call: TRBJ2-4
cdr3_aa: CASSLHRGGGKNIQYF
cdr3_nt: TGCGCCAGCAGCTTACACAGGGGGGGCGGAAAAAACATTCAGTACTTC

d_call: TRBD1
clone_size: -
v_call: TRBV6-5
j_call: TRBJ1-1
cdr3_aa: CASSTGQGRGTEAFF
cdr3_nt: TGTGCCAGCAGTACCGGACAGGGACGCGGCACTGAAGCTTTCTTT

d_call: TRBD2
clone_size: once
v_call: TRBV7-2
j_call: TRBJ2-5
cdr3_aa: CASSPGAGVARGETQYF
cdr3_nt: TGTGCCAGCAGCCCGGGAGCGGGGGTAGCAAGGGGGGAGACCCAGTACTTC

d_call: TRBD1
clone_size: -
v_call: TRBV3-1/TRBV3-2
j_call: TRBJ1-1
cdr3_aa: CASSQRQGSGAFF
cdr3_nt: TGTGCCAGCAGCCAGCGACAGGGAAGTGGAGCTTTCTTT

d_call: -
clone_size: -
v_call: TRBV5-1
j_call: TRBJ2-3
cdr3_aa: CASSLGAPDTQYF
cdr3_nt: TGCGCCAGCAGCTTGGGGGCCCCAGATACGCAGTATTTT

d_call: -
clone_size: few
v_call: TRBV28
j_call: TRBJ2-7
cdr3_aa: CASMGQGTVPYEQYF
cdr3_nt: TGTGCCAGCATGGGGCAGGGAACGGTGCCCTACGAGCAGTACTTC

d_call: -
clone_size: -
v_call: TRBV9
j_call: TRBJ1-2
cdr3_aa: CASRAQGRGYTF
cdr3_nt: TGTGCCAGCAGGGCACAGGGCAGGGGCTACACCTTC

d_call: -
clone_size: -
v_call: TRBV5-6
j_call: TRBJ2-7
cdr3_aa: CASSDQRGREQYF
cdr3_nt: TGTGCCAGCAGCGACCAGCGCGGGCGCGAGCAGTACTTC

d_call: -
clone_size: -
v_call: TRBV6-2/TRBV6-3
j_call: TRBJ2-3
cdr3_aa: CASSAQGSDTQYF
cdr3_nt: TGTGCCAGCAGTGCCCAGGGCTCAGATACGCAGTATTTT

d_call: -
clone_size: -
v_call: TRBV12-3/TRBV12-4
j_call: TRBJ2-7
cdr3_aa: CASSLGTGYEQYF
cdr3_nt: TGTGCCAGCAGTTTAGGAACAGGCTACGAGCAGTACTTC

d_call: -
clone_size: -
v_call: TRBV6-5
j_call: TRBJ2-7
cdr3_aa: CASSYSIARDYEQYF
cdr3_nt: TGTGCCAGCAGTTACTCGATCGCGAGGGACTACGAGCAGTACTTC

d_call: TRBD1
clone_size: -
v_call: TRBV11-3
j_call: TRBJ2-3
cdr3_aa: CASSDHRGPARTDTQYF
cdr3_nt: TGTGCCAGCAGCGATCACAGGGGCCCCGCGAGGACAGATACGCAGTATTTT

d_call: -
clone_size: -
v_call: TRBV3-1/TRBV3-2
j_call: TRBJ1-2
cdr3_aa: CASSQGQGGYTF
cdr3_nt: TGTGCCAGCAGCCAAGGCCAGGGTGGCTACACCTTC

d_call: -
clone_size: -
v_call: TRBV5-4
j_call: TRBJ2-5
cdr3_aa: CASSLEQTLAYETQYF
cdr3_nt: TGTGCCAGCAGCCTCGAACAAACACTAGCCTACGAGACCCAGTACTTC

d_call: TRBD1
clone_size: -
v_call: TRBV5-4
j_call: TRBJ2-1
cdr3_aa: CASSLQGVDNEQFF
cdr3_nt: TGTGCCAGCAGCCTGCAGGGGGTGGACAATGAGCAGTTCTTC

d_call: TRBD2
clone_size: -
v_call: TRBV7-9
j_call: TRBJ2-1
cdr3_aa: CASSDTSGDYNEQFF
cdr3_nt: TGTGCCAGCAGCGATACTAGCGGGGACTACAATGAGCAGTTCTTC

d_call: -
clone_size: -
v_call: TRBV11-1
j_call: TRBJ1-1
cdr3_aa: CASSPWARPRTPEAFF
cdr3_nt: TGTGCCAGCAGCCCCTGGGCCCGGCCCCGTACCCCTGAAGCTTTCTTT

d_call: TRBD1
clone_size: -
v_call: TRBV5-4
j_call: TRBJ1-2
cdr3_aa: CASSLRQGAVGYGYTF
cdr3_nt: TGTGCCAGCAGCTTACGGCAGGGGGCGGTAGGCTATGGCTACACCTTC

d_call: TRBD1
clone_size: -
v_call: TRBV6-2/TRBV6-3
j_call: TRBJ1-5
cdr3_aa: CASSYGTGGPDNQPQHF
cdr3_nt: TGTGCCAGCAGTTACGGGACAGGGGGCCCCGACAATCAGCCCCAGCATTTT

d_call: -
clone_size: -
v_call: TRBV29-1
j_call: TRBJ2-5
cdr3_aa: CSAMTRKETQYF
cdr3_nt: TGCAGCGCAATGACTAGGAAAGAGACCCAGTACTTC

d_call: -
clone_size: -
v_call: TRBV2
j_call: TRBJ1-1
cdr3_aa: CASLGLKNTEAFF
cdr3_nt: TGTGCCAGCTTGGGACTTAAGAACACTGAAGCTTTCTTT